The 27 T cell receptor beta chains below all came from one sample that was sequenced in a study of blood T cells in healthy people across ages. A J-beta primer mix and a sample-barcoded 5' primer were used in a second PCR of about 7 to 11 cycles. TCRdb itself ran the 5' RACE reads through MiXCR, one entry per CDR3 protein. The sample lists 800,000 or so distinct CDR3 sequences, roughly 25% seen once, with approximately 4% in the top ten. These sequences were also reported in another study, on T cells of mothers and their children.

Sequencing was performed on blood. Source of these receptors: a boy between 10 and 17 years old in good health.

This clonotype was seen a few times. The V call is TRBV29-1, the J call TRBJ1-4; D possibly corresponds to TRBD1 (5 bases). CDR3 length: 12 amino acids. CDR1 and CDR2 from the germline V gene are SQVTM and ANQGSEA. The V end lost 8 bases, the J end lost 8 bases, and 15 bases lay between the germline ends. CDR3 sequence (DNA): TGCAGCATTAGACAGAATGGAGAAAAACTGTTTTTT. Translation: CSIRQNGEKLFF.

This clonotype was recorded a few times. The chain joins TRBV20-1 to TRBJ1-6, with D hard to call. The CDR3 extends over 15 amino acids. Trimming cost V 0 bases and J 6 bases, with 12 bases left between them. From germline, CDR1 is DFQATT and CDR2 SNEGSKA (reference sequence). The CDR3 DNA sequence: TGCAGTGCTAGAGAGGTTTCGGAATTTAATTCACCCCTCCACTTT. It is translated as CSAREVSEFNSPLHF.

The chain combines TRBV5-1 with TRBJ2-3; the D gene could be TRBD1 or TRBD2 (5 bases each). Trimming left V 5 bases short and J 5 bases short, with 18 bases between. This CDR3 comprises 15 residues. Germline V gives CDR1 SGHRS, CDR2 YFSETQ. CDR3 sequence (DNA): TGCGCCAGCAGTCTTGTGACAGTCGAGGGAGATACGCAGTATTTT. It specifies CASSLVTVEGDTQYF.

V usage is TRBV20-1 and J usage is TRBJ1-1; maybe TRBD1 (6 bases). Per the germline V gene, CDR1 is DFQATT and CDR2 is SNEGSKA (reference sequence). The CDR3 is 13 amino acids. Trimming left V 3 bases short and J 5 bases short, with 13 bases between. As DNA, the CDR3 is TGCAGTGCTAGTAACAGGGTTTGGACTGAAGCTTTCTTT. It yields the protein CSASNRVWTEAFF.

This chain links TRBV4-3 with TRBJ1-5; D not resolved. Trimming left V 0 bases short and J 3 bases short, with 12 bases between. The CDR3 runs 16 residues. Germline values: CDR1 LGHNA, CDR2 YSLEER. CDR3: CASSQDRQVPNQPQHF. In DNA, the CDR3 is TGCGCCAGCAGCCAAGATCGGCAAGTCCCCAATCAGCCCCAGCATTTT.

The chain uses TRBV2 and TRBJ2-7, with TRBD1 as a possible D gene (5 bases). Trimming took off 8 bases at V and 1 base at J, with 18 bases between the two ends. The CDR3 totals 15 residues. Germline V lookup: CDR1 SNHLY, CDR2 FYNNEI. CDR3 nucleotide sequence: TGTGCCAGCGGTAGACAGAGCATTAAGTCCTACGAGCAGTACTTC. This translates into CASGRQSIKSYEQYF.

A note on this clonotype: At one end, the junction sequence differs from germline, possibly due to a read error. The CDR3 bases are TGTGCCGGGGGGGACGGAGTCTACGAGCAGTACTTT. Translated, it gives CAGGDGVYEQYF. The gene calls are TRBV28 and TRBJ2-5; 7 bases are a match to TRBD2. The CDR3 contains 12 residues. CDR1 is MDHEN and CDR2 is SYDVKM in the germline V gene.

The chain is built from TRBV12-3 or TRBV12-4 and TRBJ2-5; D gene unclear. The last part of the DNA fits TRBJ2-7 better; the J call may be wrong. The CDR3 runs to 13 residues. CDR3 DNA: TGTGCCAGCAGTTTTGCCAGTAGCTACGAGCAGTACTTC. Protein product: CASSFASSYEQYF.

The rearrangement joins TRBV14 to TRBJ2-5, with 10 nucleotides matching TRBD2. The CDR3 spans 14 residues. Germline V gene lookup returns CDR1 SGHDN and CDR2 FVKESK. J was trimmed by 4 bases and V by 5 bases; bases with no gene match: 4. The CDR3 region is CASSFWTSGETQYF. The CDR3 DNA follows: TGTGCCAGCAGCTTCTGGACTAGCGGAGAGACCCAGTACTTC.

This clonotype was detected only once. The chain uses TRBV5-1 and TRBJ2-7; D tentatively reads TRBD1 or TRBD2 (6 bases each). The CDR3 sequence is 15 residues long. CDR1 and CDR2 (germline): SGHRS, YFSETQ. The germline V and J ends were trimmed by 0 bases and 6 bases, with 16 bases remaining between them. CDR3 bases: TGCGCCAGCAGCTTGGAGGGGGGCACCACTTCCGAGCAGTACTTC. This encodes CASSLEGGTTSEQYF.

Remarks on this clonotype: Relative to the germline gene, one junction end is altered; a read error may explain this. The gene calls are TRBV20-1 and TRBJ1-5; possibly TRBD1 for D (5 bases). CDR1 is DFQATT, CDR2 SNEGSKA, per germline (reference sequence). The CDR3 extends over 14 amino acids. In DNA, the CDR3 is TGCAGTGCCAGAGTTTCTGACAGTTATCAGCCCCAGCATTTT. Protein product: CSARVSDSYQPQHF.

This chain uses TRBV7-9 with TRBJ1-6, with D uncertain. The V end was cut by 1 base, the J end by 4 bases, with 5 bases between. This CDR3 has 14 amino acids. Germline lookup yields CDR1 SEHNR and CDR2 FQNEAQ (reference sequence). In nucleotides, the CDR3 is TGTGCCAGCAGCTTAGAGAGATATAATTCACCCCTCCACTTT. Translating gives CASSLERYNSPLHF.

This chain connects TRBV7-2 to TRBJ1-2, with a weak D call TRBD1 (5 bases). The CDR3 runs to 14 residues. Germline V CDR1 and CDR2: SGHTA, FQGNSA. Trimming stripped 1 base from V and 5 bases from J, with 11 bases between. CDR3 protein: CASSLVRVAYGYTF. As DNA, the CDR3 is TGTGCCAGCAGCTTAGTCAGGGTGGCGTATGGCTACACCTTC.

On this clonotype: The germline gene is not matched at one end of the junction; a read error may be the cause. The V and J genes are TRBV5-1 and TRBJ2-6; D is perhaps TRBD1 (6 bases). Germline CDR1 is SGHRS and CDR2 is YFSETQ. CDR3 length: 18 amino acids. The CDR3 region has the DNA TGCGCCAGCAGCTTGGATTGGACAGTCTTATCTGGGGCCAACGTCCCGACTTTC. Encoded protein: CASSLDWTVLSGANVPTF.

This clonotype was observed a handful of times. The CDR3 nucleotides are TGTGCCAGCAGTACGAGTGTGGGATCGGCGAACACCGGGGAGCTGTTTTTT. It specifies CASSTSVGSANTGELFF. The genes are TRBV27 and TRBJ2-2; D remains ambiguous. Germline lookup yields CDR1 MNHEY and CDR2 SMNVEV (reference sequence). The length of the CDR3 is 17 residues. V lost 5 bases to trimming and J lost 0 bases, with 16 bases between them.

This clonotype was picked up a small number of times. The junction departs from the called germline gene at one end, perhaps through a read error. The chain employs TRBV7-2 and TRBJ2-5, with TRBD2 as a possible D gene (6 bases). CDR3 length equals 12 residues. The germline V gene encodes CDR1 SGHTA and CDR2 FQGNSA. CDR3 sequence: CASSLNRDSQRF. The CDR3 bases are TGTGCCAGCAGCCTGAATAGGGACTCCCAGCGTTTC.

In DNA, the CDR3 is TGTGCCAGCAAAGGGAACAGGGGTCTTCAAGAGACCCAGTACTTC. Its protein is CASKGNRGLQETQYF. The chain couples TRBV6-1 to TRBJ2-5, with TRBD1 matching 7 bases. Germline values: CDR1 MNHNS, CDR2 SASEGT. The CDR3 runs to 15 residues. J lost 2 bases, V lost 7 bases, and 10 bases had no gene match.

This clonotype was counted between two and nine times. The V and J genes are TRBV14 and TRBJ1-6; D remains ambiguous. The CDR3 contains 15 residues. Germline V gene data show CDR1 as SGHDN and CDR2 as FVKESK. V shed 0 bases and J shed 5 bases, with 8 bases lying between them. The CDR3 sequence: CASSQDWRNNSPLHF. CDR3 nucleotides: TGTGCCAGCAGCCAAGATTGGAGGAATAATTCACCCCTCCACTTT.

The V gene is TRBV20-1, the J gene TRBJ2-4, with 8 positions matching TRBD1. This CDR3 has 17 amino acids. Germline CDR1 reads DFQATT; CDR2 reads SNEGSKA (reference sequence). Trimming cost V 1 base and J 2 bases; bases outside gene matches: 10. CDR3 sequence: CSARVIGQGLTKNIQYF. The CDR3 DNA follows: TGCAGTGCTAGAGTCATAGGACAGGGTCTTACCAAAAACATTCAGTACTTC.

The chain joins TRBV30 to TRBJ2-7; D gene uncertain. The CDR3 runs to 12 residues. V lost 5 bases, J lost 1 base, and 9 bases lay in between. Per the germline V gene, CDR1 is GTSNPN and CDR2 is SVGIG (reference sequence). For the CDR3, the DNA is TGTGCCTGGGGGCAAGAATCCTACGAGCAGTACTTC. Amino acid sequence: CAWGQESYEQYF.

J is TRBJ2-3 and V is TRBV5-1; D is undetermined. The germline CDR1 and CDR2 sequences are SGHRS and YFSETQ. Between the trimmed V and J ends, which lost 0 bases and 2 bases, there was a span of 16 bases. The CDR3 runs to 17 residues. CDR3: CASSLGLRRDLTDTQYF. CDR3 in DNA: TGCGCCAGCAGCTTGGGACTGCGGCGAGACCTCACAGATACGCAGTATTTT.

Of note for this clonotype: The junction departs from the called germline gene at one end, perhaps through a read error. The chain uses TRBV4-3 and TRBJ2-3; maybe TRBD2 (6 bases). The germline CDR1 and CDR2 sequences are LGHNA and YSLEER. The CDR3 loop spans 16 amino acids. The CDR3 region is CASSQTSGEGRDTRYF. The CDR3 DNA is TGCGCCAGCAGCCAAACGTCGGGGGAAGGGCGAGATACGCGGTATTTT.

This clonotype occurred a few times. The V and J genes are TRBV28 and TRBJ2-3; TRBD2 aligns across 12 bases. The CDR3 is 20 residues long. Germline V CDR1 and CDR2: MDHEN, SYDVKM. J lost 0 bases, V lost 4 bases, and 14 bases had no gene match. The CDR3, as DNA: TGTGCCAGCAGTTGGGCGACTAGCGGGAGTTCTTTTGCTAGCACAGATACGCAGTATTTT. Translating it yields CASSWATSGSSFASTDTQYF.

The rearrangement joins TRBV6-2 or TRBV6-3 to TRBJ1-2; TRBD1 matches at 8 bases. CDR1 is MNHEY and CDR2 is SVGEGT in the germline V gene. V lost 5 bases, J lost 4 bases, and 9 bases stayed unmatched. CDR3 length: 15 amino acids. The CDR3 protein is CASSDRDRLIYGYTF. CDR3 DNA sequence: TGTGCCAGCAGTGACCGGGACAGGCTCATCTATGGCTACACCTTC.

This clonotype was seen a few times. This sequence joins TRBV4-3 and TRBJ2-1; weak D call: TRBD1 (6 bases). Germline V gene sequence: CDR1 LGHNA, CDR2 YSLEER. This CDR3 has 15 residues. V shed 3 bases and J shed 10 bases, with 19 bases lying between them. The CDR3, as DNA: TGCGCCAGCAGCCACCTCTCAACAGGGTATGAGGAGCAGTTCTTC. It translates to CASSHLSTGYEEQFF.

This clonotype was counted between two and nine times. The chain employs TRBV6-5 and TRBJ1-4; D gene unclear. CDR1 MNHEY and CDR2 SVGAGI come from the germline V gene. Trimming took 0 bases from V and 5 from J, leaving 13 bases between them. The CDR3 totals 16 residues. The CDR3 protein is CASSYSRHRLNEKLFF. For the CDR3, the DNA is TGTGCCAGCAGTTACTCGCGACACCGCCTAAATGAAAAACTGTTTTTT.

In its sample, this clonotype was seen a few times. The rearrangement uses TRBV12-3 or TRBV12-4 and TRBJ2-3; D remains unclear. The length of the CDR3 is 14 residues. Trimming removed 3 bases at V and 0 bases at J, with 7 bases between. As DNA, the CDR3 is TGTGCCAGCAGTTTCGAACCTAGCACAGATACGCAGTATTTT. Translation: CASSFEPSTDTQYF.